The present entry profiles one T cell receptor (beta chain) with its context. The CDR3 is 15 residues long. Between the trimmed V and J ends, which lost 6 bases and 0 bases, there was a span of 13 bases. Germline lookup yields CDR1 MNHEY and CDR2 SMNVEV (reference sequence). This sample was included in a study of blood T cell repertoires in COVID-19. Looking at the study overall: Acute and convalescent COVID-19 samples came from the United States, Italy and Spain. In each case, the material was cDNA or gDNA derived from T cells, B-cell-depleted T cells, or PBMCs.

Under the authors' procedure: Amplification of reference gene primers was used by the study to estimate nucleated cell counts. Generated by immunoSEQ multiplex PCR, the TCRdb table keeps only in-frame clones and is missing some. V and J calls and clone size are those listed in that table; D and trimming were worked out from the DNA. The sample consists of under 200,000 clones, around four fifths of them appearing once. This sequence originates from an elderly woman with acute or convalescent COVID-19. The sample consisted of peripheral blood. The chain carries TRBV27 and TRBJ2-3; D possibly corresponds to TRBD2 (6 bases). The chain's CDR3 is CASSRGTSSTDTQYF. CDR3 nucleotides: TGTGCCAGCAGCCGGGGGACGTCTAGCACAGATACGCAGTATTTT.